The text below deals with one TCR beta chain. No antigen is known for it. The assay was immunoSEQ multiplex PCR, and TCRdb's table has in-frame clones only and misses some. The sample shows 25,000 to 35,000 clones, more than 80% of them seen only once. The selected patients with pancreatic ductal adenocarcinoma had surgery but no neoadjuvant therapy. Germline loops: CDR1 SEHNR, CDR2 FQNEAQ (reference sequence). Trimming removed 8 bases from V and 6 bases from J, with 11 bases in between. This CDR3 region has 11 residues. This specimen comes from a study of T cells in pancreatic ductal adenocarcinoma. Study results and limitations: Tumor samples had fewer productive templates and 7.5 to 9.5-fold fewer unique clonotypes than blood.

The origin of this receptor is a human donor with pancreatic ductal adenocarcinoma. This rearrangement joins TRBV7-9 to TRBJ2-7; no reliable D call. The specimen sequenced was PBMCs. CDR3: CASGSRPEQYF. The CDR3 coding sequence is TGTGCCAGCGGGTCCCGGCCCGAGCAGTACTTC.